The next 16 T cell receptor beta chains were all read from a single sample in a study of CD8 T cells in ankylosing spondylitis. TCRdb used MiXCR to reprocess the 5' RACE reads, holding one entry per CDR3 protein. The table has more than 250,000 distinct CDR3 sequences, more than 9% seen once. The material sequenced was blood, either unsorted or a sorted T cell fraction (not recorded which). The receptors shown here come from a female donor with ankylosing spondylitis or in good health (not recorded which).

This clonotype showed up just a few times. The rearrangement joins TRBV6-2 or TRBV6-3 to TRBJ2-1; TRBD1 might be the D (5 bases). Germline CDR1 is MNHEY and CDR2 is SVGEGT. Trimming took 0 bases from V and 7 from J, leaving 10 bases between them. This CDR3 spans 14 amino acids. The CDR3 DNA is TGTGCCAGCAGTTACTCCGTTAGGGGTAATGAGCAGTTCTTC. Its protein product is CASSYSVRGNEQFF.

This clonotype was seen more than once but under ten times. The CDR3 loop reads CSAISTSWWLETQYF. The CDR3 bases are TGCAGTGCTATCTCGACTAGTTGGTGGTTGGAGACCCAGTACTTC. The chain links TRBV20-1 to TRBJ2-5; D might be TRBD2 (6 bases). Germline V gene lookup returns CDR1 DFQATT and CDR2 SNEGSKA (reference sequence). The CDR3 spans 15 residues. Trimming cost V 4 bases and J 5 bases, with 20 bases left between them.

Turning to this clonotype: This sequence may be a read error, since a much larger clone differs from it by one base. V and J are TRBV5-1 and TRBJ1-1; D is unclear. Germline assignment: CDR1 SGHRS and CDR2 YFSETQ. The CDR3 runs 15 residues. The CDR3 sequence: CASSLGDTSNTESFF. CDR3 sequence (DNA): TGCGCCAGCAGCTTGGGTGACACGTCGAACACTGAATCTTTCTTT. Using reference TRBV5-1 and TRBJ1-1 for the parts outside the CDR3, the full variable domain is KAGVTQTPRYLIKTRGQQVTLSCSPISGHRSVSWYQQTPGQGLQFLFEYFSETQRNKGNFPGRFSGRQFSNSRSEMNVSTLELGDSALYLCASSLGDTSNTESFFGQGTRLTVV.

The CDR3 here is CATSRDTMVGQFF. Here the CDR3 DNA reads TGTGCCACCAGCAGGGACACCATGGTTGGGCAGTTCTTC. The chain has TRBV15 and TRBJ2-1, with a tentative D call TRBD1 (5 bases). Germline CDR1 and CDR2: LNHNV and YYDKDF (reference sequence). V was shortened by 3 bases and J by 12 bases, with 15 bases between the two germline ends. This CDR3 spans 13 amino acids.

This clonotype was counted many times. The chain employs TRBV7-2 and TRBJ2-1, with TRBD2 as a possible D gene (5 bases). Trimming removed 1 base at V and 6 bases at J, with 10 bases between. The CDR3 consists of 14 residues. Germline CDR1 reads SGHTA; CDR2 reads FQGNSA. The chain's CDR3 is CASSLVLGSNEQFF. CDR3 bases: TGTGCCAGCAGCTTAGTATTAGGGAGCAATGAGCAGTTCTTC. Full variable domain (rest looked up from reference TRBV7-2 and TRBJ2-1): GAGVSQSPSNKVTEKGKDVELRCDPISGHTALYWYRQSLGQGLEFLIYFQGNSAPDKSGLPSDRFSAERTGGSVSTLTIQRTQQEDSAVYLCASSLVLGSNEQFFGPGTRLTVL.

This clonotype was picked up many times. V is TRBV29-1 and J is TRBJ2-5; D uncertain. Between the trimmed V and J ends, which lost 3 bases and 2 bases, there was a span of 10 bases. The CDR3 consists of 13 residues. Germline V gives CDR1 SQVTM, CDR2 ANQGSEA. CDR3 coding DNA: TGCAGCGTTGACAGGCTACCTCAAGAGACCCAGTACTTC. Translated: CSVDRLPQETQYF.

This rearrangement joins TRBV2 to TRBJ2-3; TRBD1 is a possible D gene (5 bases). This CDR3 comprises 13 residues. The germline V gene has CDR1 SNHLY and CDR2 FYNNEI. Trimming took 6 bases from V and 6 from J, leaving 13 bases between them. CDR3 DNA sequence: TGTGCCAGCAGGGGGCAGGGCTTCGATACGCAGTATTTT. Translating gives CASRGQGFDTQYF.

At least ten counts were recorded for this clonotype. The chain joins TRBV12-3 or TRBV12-4 to TRBJ2-1, with no clear D. V was clipped by 6 bases and J by 14 bases, with 14 bases between them. The length of the CDR3 is 11 residues. CDR3 sequence: CASSPGPVEFF. For the CDR3, the DNA is TGTGCCAGCAGCCCAGGCCCAGTGGAGTTCTTC.

The chain couples TRBV12-3 or TRBV12-4 to TRBJ2-1, with 11 positions matching TRBD2. The CDR3 contains 15 residues. The junction had 6 bases not matched to a gene; V was cut back by 7 bases and J by 4 bases. In nucleotides, the CDR3 is TGTGCCAGCACCCGGACTAGCGGGCTGTACAATGAGCAGTTCTTC. The encoded protein is CASTRTSGLYNEQFF.

This clonotype came up many times. The gene calls are TRBV5-6 and TRBJ2-7; the match to TRBD2 covers 7 bases. V was clipped by 4 bases and J by 5 bases; unmatched bases: 21. Germline V gene data show CDR1 as SGHDT and CDR2 as YYEEEE. The CDR3 covers 18 residues. Written as DNA, the CDR3 is TGTGCCAGCAGCCGCGGGGAGATGAGACTAGCTCTTAACGACGAGCAGTACTTC. Its translation is CASSRGEMRLALNDEQYF.

This clonotype was recorded a few times. The chain uses TRBV20-1 and TRBJ2-3; 10 nucleotides align to TRBD2. The germline CDR1 and CDR2 sequences are DFQATT and SNEGSKA (reference sequence). CDR3 length: 17 residues. V dropped 0 bases and J dropped 3; count of bases not matched to a gene: 9. The CDR3 nucleotides read TGCAGTGCTAGAGATACGGCTAGCGGGAGCTTTACAGATACGCAGTATTTT. It encodes CSARDTASGSFTDTQYF.

This clonotype was observed many times. The genes are TRBV12-3 or TRBV12-4 and TRBJ2-1; D may be TRBD1 (5 bases). Trimming removed 6 bases at V and 8 bases at J, with 11 bases between. The CDR3 length is 12 residues. For the CDR3, the DNA is TGTGCCAGCAGGACCCTAGGGGATGAGCAGTTCTTC. Protein product: CASRTLGDEQFF.

V is TRBV28 and J is TRBJ2-6; 8 nucleotides line up with TRBD1. Germline trimming cut 8 bases from V and 7 bases from J; bases unmatched to any gene: 13. Germline V gene sequence: CDR1 MDHEN, CDR2 SYDVKM. This CDR3 has 16 amino acids. The CDR3 reads CASHGQGLSGANVLTF. DNA for the CDR3: TGTGCCAGCCACGGACAGGGTTTGAGTGGAGCCAACGTCCTGACTTTC.

This clonotype was counted at least ten times. The chain is built from TRBV28 and TRBJ1-2; TRBD1 aligns across 9 bases. This CDR3 region has 14 residues. V trimming: 6 bases; J trimming: 8 bases; junction bases outside the gene matches: 10. CDR1 MDHEN and CDR2 SYDVKM come from the germline V gene. As DNA, the CDR3 is TGTGCCAGCAGCCCTTGGACAGGGGAAGACGGCTACACCTTC. This sequence encodes CASSPWTGEDGYTF.

V is TRBV29-1 and J is TRBJ1-4; 10 nucleotides line up with TRBD1. Germline loops: CDR1 SQVTM, CDR2 ANQGSEA. CDR3 size: 12 residues. The CDR3, as DNA: TGCAGTGCGACAGGGGGCAATGAAAAACTGTTTTTT. Translated: CSATGGNEKLFF.

The genes are TRBV3-1 and TRBJ1-4, with 8 bases identical to TRBD1. This CDR3 has 16 residues. Germline V CDR1 and CDR2: LGHDT, YNNKEL (reference sequence). V gave up 2 bases and J gave up 8 bases; unmatched junction bases: 10. The CDR3 sequence: CASSQSLTGVREKLFF. CDR3 nucleotide sequence: TGTGCCAGCAGCCAAAGCCTGACAGGGGTTCGAGAAAAACTGTTTTTT.